The 8 T cell receptor beta chains listed next were all sequenced from one sample in a study of tumor-infiltrating lymphocytes in glioblastoma multiforme. TCRB libraries came from RNA via three nested multiplex PCR rounds. TCRdb re-analysed the multiplex PCR reads in MiXCR, keeping a single row per CDR3 protein. The table records under 35,000 distinct CDR3 sequences, about 58% of them present only once. Sequencing was performed on brain tumor tissue. These receptors all come from a male donor with glioblastoma.

This clonotype has a handful of counts. V and J are TRBV5-1 and TRBJ2-1, with 12 nucleotides matching TRBD2. This CDR3 is 17 amino acids long. V dropped 1 base and J dropped 7; count of bases not matched to a gene: 9. The germline V gene encodes CDR1 SGHRS and CDR2 YFSETQ. The CDR3 loop reads CASSLPLAGGRSNEQFF. CDR3 nucleotide sequence: TGCGCCAGCAGCTTGCCGCTAGCGGGAGGGAGGTCTAATGAGCAGTTCTTC. Complete variable domain (other parts from reference TRBV5-1 and TRBJ2-1): KAGVTQTPRYLIKTRGQQVTLSCSPISGHRSVSWYQQTPGQGLQFLFEYFSETQRNKGNFPGRFSGRQFSNSRSEMNVSTLELGDSALYLCASSLPLAGGRSNEQFFGPGTRLTVL.

Concerning this clonotype: Mismatch with germline at one junction end may stem from a read error. The genes are TRBV11-2 and TRBJ1-1; D is possibly TRBD1 (5 bases). The CDR3 sequence is 17 residues long. Germline V gene sequence: CDR1 SGHAT, CDR2 FQNNGV. The chain's CDR3 is CVSSAQPGQGGRTEAFF. The CDR3 DNA reads as TGTGTCAGCAGCGCACAGCCAGGGCAGGGCGGGAGAACTGAAGCTTTCTTT.

This sequence joins TRBV20-1 and TRBJ1-2; 8 bases agree with TRBD1. The CDR3 has 14 residues. V shed 2 bases and J 9 bases; nucleotides not matched to a gene: 11. The germline V gene encodes CDR1 DFQATT and CDR2 SNEGSKA (reference sequence). CDR3 residues: CSARRAGGSYCYTF. CDR3 bases: TGCAGTGCTAGAAGGGCAGGGGGCAGTTATTGCTACACCTTC.

This clonotype has a single count. This rearrangement joins TRBV10-2 to TRBJ2-3; the D is unclear. The CDR3 runs 13 residues. CDR1 WSHSY and CDR2 SAAADI come from the germline V gene. Trimming pared 6 bases from V and 8 bases from J, leaving 15 bases between. The CDR3 nucleotides read TGCGCCAGCAGCCCCCAAGCTGCCGTTACGCAGTATTTT. It specifies CASSPQAAVTQYF.

This clonotype has at least ten counts. J is TRBJ1-5 and V is TRBV6-1; D gene unclear. In germline, CDR1 is MNHNS, CDR2 SASEGT. Trimming shortened V by 2 bases and J by 7 bases, and 9 bases separated the two germline ends. This CDR3 is 13 amino acids long. CDR3 nucleotide sequence: TGTGCCAGCAGTGAAAATGAGGGCCAGCCCCAGCATTTT. Translating it yields CASSENEGQPQHF.

This clonotype showed up many times. V gene TRBV7-9 combines with J gene TRBJ2-7, with 11 positions matching TRBD2. The CDR3 runs to 14 residues. With 4 bases clipped from V and 5 bases from J, the junction kept 4 bases outside the gene matches. Germline V CDR1 and CDR2: SEHNR, FQNEAQ (reference sequence). CDR3 bases: TGTGCCAGCAGCTATAGCGGGAGGGCCGACGAGCAGTACTTC. Translated: CASSYSGRADEQYF.

The rearrangement joins TRBV11-2 to TRBJ1-6, with D possibly matching TRBD1 (6 bases). With 5 bases removed from V and 4 bases from J, the gap between germline ends came to 9 bases. The CDR3 is 14 amino acids. Germline V gene lookup returns CDR1 SGHAT and CDR2 FQNNGV. CDR3 region: CASSAGQYNSPLHF. The DNA for the CDR3 is TGTGCCAGCAGCGCCGGACAGTATAATTCACCCCTCCACTTT.

The CDR3 DNA reads TGTGCCAGCAGCGAGTATCTAGCGGGAGAACACCCAGATACGCAGTATTTT. Translating gives CASSEYLAGEHPDTQYF. The chain employs TRBV11-3 and TRBJ2-3; 10 bases fit TRBD2. Germline trimming cut 5 bases from V and 4 bases from J; bases unmatched to any gene: 12. The length of the CDR3 is 17 residues. The germline gives CDR1 SGHNT, CDR2 YENEEA.